The 4 T cell receptor beta chains below all came from one sample that was sequenced in a study of cytomegalovirus exposure and HLA in healthy donors. The PCR ran on 60 Vbeta and 13 Jbeta primers. Sequenced by immunoSEQ multiplex PCR; TCRdb stores in-frame clones only, minus some. Here the sample spans under 200,000 clones, more than 60% being singletons. The sequenced sample was PBMCs. Receptor source: a woman aged 40 to 50 in good health and CMV-seropositive.

This sequence joins TRBV7-6 and TRBJ1-3, with D possibly being TRBD1 (6 bases). Deletions cut 6 bases from V and 0 bases from J, with 18 bases between. Germline V gene lookup returns CDR1 SGHVS and CDR2 FNYEAQ. The CDR3 is 17 residues long. Here the CDR3 reads CASSPLIQGSSGNTIYF. CDR3 nucleotides: TGTGCCAGCAGTCCCCTTATTCAGGGGAGCTCTGGAAACACCATATATTTT.

The chain has TRBV6-6 and TRBJ1-1, with D perhaps matching TRBD1 (5 bases). The CDR3 is 13 amino acids. The ends were cut back, 7 bases at V and 4 bases at J, with 13 bases in the middle. CDR1 MNHNY and CDR2 SVGAGI come from the germline V gene (reference sequence). The CDR3 DNA sequence: TGTGCCAGCACGGCGGGGGTAGTCACTGAAGCTTTCTTT. It yields the protein CASTAGVVTEAFF.

The sample holds one count of this clone. The rearrangement joins TRBV10-2 to TRBJ1-1; 8 nucleotides match TRBD1. The J segment lost 7 bases and the V segment lost 2 bases, leaving 18 bases of the junction unmatched. The CDR3 runs 18 residues. The germline gives CDR1 WSHSY, CDR2 SAAADI. The CDR3 loop is CASSEAGQGRSRYGEAFF. CDR3 sequence (DNA): TGCGCCAGCAGTGAGGCCGGACAGGGTAGAAGTCGGTACGGTGAAGCTTTCTTT.

The rearrangement links TRBV28 to TRBJ1-1; 7 nucleotides line up with TRBD1. CDR3 size: 13 residues. Germline-derived CDR1 and CDR2 are MDHEN and SYDVKM. V shed 5 bases and J 5 bases; nucleotides not matched to a gene: 5. This chain's CDR3 is CASSKQGRTEAFF. The CDR3 nucleotides read TGTGCCAGCAGTAAACAGGGGCGTACTGAAGCTTTCTTT.